This TCR beta chain stems from a study of radiotherapy plus CTLA-4 blockade in lung cancer. General observations from the study: After treatment with radiotherapy plus ipilimumab, TCR clones that came from the tumor expanded in blood.

Sequenced by immunoSEQ multiplex PCR; TCRdb stores in-frame clones only, minus some. The sample gives around 72,000 clones, around 73% of which show up once; 7% to 8.5% is in the top ten. This clone was recorded a few times. Antigen specificity is unknown. Germline CDR1 reads MGHDK; CDR2 reads SYGVNS. This CDR3 is 14 amino acids long. V shed 1 base and J shed 10 bases, with 14 bases lying between them. The source is a human donor with non-small cell lung cancer who had a complete response to radiotherapy plus ipilimumab. V usage is TRBV25-1 and J usage is TRBJ2-1; D may correspond to TRBD1 or TRBD2 (5 bases each). The material was peripheral blood, obtained from a patient treated with radiotherapy plus ipilimumab. The chain's CDR3 is CASSELGTWKEQFF. The DNA of the CDR3 is TGTGCCAGCAGTGAATTGGGGACCTGGAAAGAGCAGTTCTTC.